This TCR beta chain was profiled in a study of OX40 agonist ivuxolimab in advanced cancers. Study background: Patients were infused with ivuxolimab every 2 weeks at 0.01 to 10 mg/kg. Study findings and constraints: Dosing at 0.1 to 3.0 mg/kg was accompanied by clonal expansion of CD4+ and CD8+ blood T cells by week 6. The antigens recognized by the expanded peripheral T cells, that is their antigen specificity, were not determined. Among T cells, CD8+ cells averaged more expanded clones than CD4+ cells.

Turning to this clone: Antigen unknown.

The V and J ends lost 4 bases and 6 bases, in that order; junction bases with no gene match: 10. This CDR3 contains 16 residues. Per the germline V gene, CDR1 is SGHRS and CDR2 is YFSETQ. TCRdb's table, derived via immunoSEQ multiplex PCR, lists solely in-frame clones and lacks some. The table shows over 70,000 clones, with around nine tenths occurring only once. The receptor comes from an adult with an advanced solid tumor such as melanoma, head and neck, liver or kidney cancer. The rearrangement joins TRBV5-1 to TRBJ2-7, with 13 positions matching TRBD2. The sequencing here drew on CD4+ or CD8+ T cells sorted from blood, taken in a trial of the OX40 agonist ivuxolimab. The chain's CDR3 is CASSTGLAGVGSEQYF. CDR3 DNA sequence: TGCGCCAGCAGCACTGGACTAGCGGGAGTGGGGAGCGAGCAGTACTTC.